The text below deals with one T cell receptor (beta chain). This entry belongs to a study of blood T cell repertoires in COVID-19. Study-wide background: The study drew acute and convalescent COVID-19 samples from the United States, Italy and Spain.

Cohorts were based on clinical histories the participants reported. Authors' methods: Estimated nucleated cell counts came from reference gene primer amplification. Assay used: immunoSEQ multiplex PCR; TCRdb lists only in-frame clones, some missing. V, J and clone size are taken as reported in that table, and D and trimming were inferred from the DNA itself. The table includes about 270,000 clones, 70% to 90% detected once. In germline, CDR1 is MNHEY, CDR2 SMNVEV (reference sequence). The V end was cut by 5 bases, the J end by 4 bases, with 11 bases between. The CDR3 runs 13 residues. The chain joins TRBV27 to TRBJ1-1; a weak D match, TRBD1 (5 bases). This clonotype was sampled from a woman younger than 45 with acute COVID-19. The specimen was PBMCs or T cells enriched from blood (not recorded which). Here the CDR3 reads CASSLPGRTEAFF. The CDR3 DNA reads TGTGCCAGCAGTCTACCAGGGCGCACTGAAGCTTTCTTT.